Sequencing of this TCR beta chain was carried out in a study of T cell changes during pregnancy in multiple sclerosis. Sequenced by immunoSEQ multiplex PCR; TCRdb stores in-frame clones only, minus some. The table lists about 85,000 clones, roughly 90% of them singletons, with more than 2.5% in the top ten. The V gene's germline CDR1 is MNHNS and CDR2 SASEGT. The CDR3 length is 11 residues. V lost 2 bases and J 12 bases, leaving 11 bases between the germline ends. The clonotype was recovered from a female donor with multiple sclerosis, enrolled in a pregnancy study. The rearrangement uses TRBV6-1 and TRBJ2-7; D not resolved. This specimen was peripheral blood, taken in the first trimester of pregnancy. CDR3 loop: CASSETSLGYF. As DNA, the CDR3 is TGTGCCAGCAGTGAAACCAGCCTAGGGTACTTC.